The subject of this entry is one T cell receptor (beta chain). Its cognate antigen has yet to be identified. No much larger clone is present one base from it, and per-base qualities are unavailable. The run used an Illumina HiSeq 2500. Quantitative 5'-RACE with molecular barcodes was the method used to prepare the TCR beta libraries. The source study handled its data this way. A new computational method based on a probabilistic model of VDJ rearrangement was used to identify disease-linked TCR variants. TCRdb itself trimmed the public reads at Q25 with fastp, ran MiXCR and retained productive beta chains. Identical CDR3 protein sequences are pooled into one entry, listed with their most common genes and DNA. The V and J calls were determined by TCRdb, not by the authors. Counted in this sample were hundreds of thousands of distinct CDR3 sequences; less than 25% of them appeared once. The ten largest clones add up to 3.5% of the sample.

This entry belongs to a study of CD8 T cells in ankylosing spondylitis listed by TCRdb under 2017. The study in broad terms: The study set out to find disease-linked TCR variants by profiling T cell receptor beta repertoires in ankylosing spondylitis patients and healthy donors. The full study cohort comprised about 23 ankylosing spondylitis patients and about 110 healthy donors. Samples of peripheral blood were taken, and for ankylosing spondylitis patients, synovial fluid was collected as well.

Summary of the overall study and its limitations: A TCR beta motif made up of under ten highly homologous amino acid variants appeared to be characteristic of blood from ankylosing spondylitis patients. The disease-linked clones were reported to be significantly enriched in matched synovial fluid samples from ankylosing spondylitis patients. The disease-linked clones showed a CD8+ phenotype and occurred at relatively low frequencies in peripheral blood. Some motif variants were previously reported in synovial fluid and blood of reactive arthritis patients, suggesting common disease-initiation mechanisms.

The source is a female donor with ankylosing spondylitis or in good health (not recorded which). The sample consisted of blood, either unsorted or a sorted T cell fraction (not recorded which).

The DNA is TGTGCCAGCGGAGACAGGGCTTGGACGGACACCATATATTTT. This sequence encodes CASGDRAWTDTIYF. The chain joins TRBV12-3 or TRBV12-4 to TRBJ1-3; the central 7 bases match TRBD1. V trim: 8 bases; J trim: 8 bases; unmatched bases: 12. CDR3 length: 14 amino acids, cysteine to phenylalanine. The retained sequence is limited to the CDR3, 42 bases, with the frame set at the first base.